These 10 T cell receptor beta chains share one sample of origin, sequenced in a study of blood T cell repertoires in COVID-19 (dated by TCRdb to 2020 to 2021). Libraries were built with the immunoSEQ multiplex PCR assay. What TCRdb holds here is the immuneACCESS table cut down to in-frame rearrangements. Part of the clones is not present; checked against another copy, under half of the missing clones reflect an unresolved V gene, and the others are unexplained. This sample has 50,000 or so clones in its table, and roughly 82% of those were observed once. The leading ten clones occupy about 22% of the sample. The sequencing sample was made of peripheral blood. The receptor set was obtained from an elderly woman with acute or convalescent COVID-19.

This clone was picked up a small number of times. V usage is TRBV6-6 and J usage is TRBJ1-2, with TRBD1 identical over 7 bases. Germline CDR1 MNHNY, CDR2 SVGAGI (reference sequence). The J segment lost 8 bases and the V segment lost 2 bases, leaving 5 bases of the junction unmatched. CDR3 size: 13 residues. CDR3 residues: CASSYLSTGGYTF. In nucleotides, the CDR3 is TGTGCCAGCAGTTACCTTTCGACAGGGGGCTACACCTTC.

V and J are TRBV3-1 (or the pseudogene TRBV3-2) and TRBJ2-2; TRBD1 matches 7 bases. Germline assignment: CDR1 LGHDT and CDR2 YNNKEL (reference sequence). There are 14 residues in the CDR3. Germline trimming cut 8 bases from V and 2 bases from J; bases unmatched to any gene: 5. The CDR3 nucleotides are TGTGCCAGCCACAGGGGTAGTAACACCGGGGAGCTGTTTTTT. Translating it yields CASHRGSNTGELFF.

The J gene is TRBJ2-1, the V gene TRBV7-9, with D tentatively TRBD1 (5 bases). Trimming left V 5 bases short and J 5 bases short, with 7 bases between. This CDR3 comprises 12 residues. Germline values: CDR1 SEHNR, CDR2 FQNEAQ (reference sequence). CDR3 in DNA: TGTGCCAGCAGCGACAGAAACAATGAGCAGTTCTTC. Translation: CASSDRNNEQFF.

This clone has just one count. The chain joins TRBV4-1 to TRBJ1-3; D is unclear. CDR1 MGHRA and CDR2 YSYEKL come from the germline V gene. Trimming removed 1 base at V and 2 bases at J, with 12 bases between. CDR3 length: 16 amino acids. Written as DNA, the CDR3 is TGCGCCAGCAGCCAAGTTCCGGAGGTTCCTGGAAACACCATATATTTT. This sequence encodes CASSQVPEVPGNTIYF.

The chain uses TRBV3-1 (or the pseudogene TRBV3-2) and TRBJ2-1, with D tentatively TRBD2 (5 bases). CDR1 LGHDT and CDR2 YNNKEL come from the germline V gene (reference sequence). The CDR3 contains 13 residues. V lost 4 bases and J lost 7, with 11 bases in between. This CDR3 is CASSPRGENEQFF. The CDR3 coding sequence is TGTGCCAGCAGCCCTCGGGGAGAGAATGAGCAGTTCTTC.

This clone was detected only a few times. The chain uses TRBV5-1 and TRBJ2-1; perhaps TRBD2 as D (5 bases). V was shortened by 2 bases and J by 6 bases, with 15 bases between the two germline ends. From germline, CDR1 is SGHRS and CDR2 YFSETQ. CDR3 size: 15 residues. CDR3 sequence reads: CASSLRMTRGNEQFF. CDR3 bases: TGCGCCAGCAGCTTACGGATGACCCGGGGCAATGAGCAGTTCTTC.

The chain recombines TRBV28 with TRBJ1-5; D not certain. The CDR3 has 15 amino acids. Germline loops: CDR1 MDHEN, CDR2 SYDVKM. V lost 1 base and J lost 0, with 7 bases in between. DNA of the CDR3: TGTGCCAGCAGTTTATCCACGAGTAGCAATCAGCCCCAGCATTTT. Residues: CASSLSTSSNQPQHF. The variable domain in full, with the rest retrieved from reference TRBV28 and TRBJ1-5, is DVKVTQSSRYLVKRTGEKVFLECVQDMDHENMFWYRQDPGLGLRLIYFSYDVKMKEKGDIPEGYSVSREKKERFSLILESASTNQTSMYLCASSLSTSSNQPQHFGDGTRLSIL.

The genes are TRBV7-2 and TRBJ1-5; D not certain. Germline V CDR1 and CDR2: SGHTA, FQGNSA. The V gene lost 1 base and the J gene lost 0 bases, with 7 bases spanning the gap. This CDR3 comprises 15 residues. DNA for the CDR3: TGTGCCAGCAGCTTAGTAGAAACTAGCAATCAGCCCCAGCATTTT. This encodes CASSLVETSNQPQHF.

The chain carries TRBV5-4 and TRBJ2-7; D is perhaps TRBD2 (6 bases). The CDR3 is made up of 16 amino acids. Between the trimmed V and J ends, which lost 1 base and 0 bases, there was a span of 14 bases. From germline, CDR1 is SGHNT and CDR2 YYREEE (reference sequence). The CDR3 sequence: CASSLCGERSSYEQYV. DNA for the CDR3: TGTGCCAGCAGCTTGTGCGGGGAGCGTTCCTCCTACGAGCAGTACGTC.

The DNA for the CDR3 is TGTGCCAGCAGTGAAGTTGGCAGTCGCACTGAAGCTTTCTTT. It is translated as CASSEVGSRTEAFF. V is TRBV6-1 and J is TRBJ1-1; the D is unclear. V was pared by 1 base and J by 4 bases, with 10 bases between. CDR1 is MNHNS and CDR2 is SASEGT in the germline V gene. The CDR3 length is 14 residues.